The sequence of this T cell receptor (beta chain) was determined in a study of blood T cell repertoires in COVID-19. Whole-study context: Sites across the United States, Italy and Spain contributed samples from acute and convalescent COVID-19. Nucleic acid was either cDNA or gDNA, and it came from T cells, B-cell-depleted T cells, or PBMCs.

The J segment lost 9 bases and the V segment lost 7 bases, leaving 7 bases of the junction unmatched. This CDR3 spans 15 amino acids. Germline-derived CDR1 and CDR2 are KGHDR and SFDVKD. As processed by the authors: How many nucleated cells were present was estimated from reference gene primer amplification. TCRdb's table, derived via immunoSEQ multiplex PCR, lists solely in-frame clones and lacks some. V, J and clone size are those of that table, while D and trimming were read from the DNA. The table has roughly 330,000 clones, 86% seen once; the top ten hold 1.5% to 2%. The sequence was collected from a woman between 50 and 59 years old with acute or convalescent COVID-19. Sequencing input: peripheral blood. The rearrangement uses TRBV24-1 and TRBJ2-1, with 14 bases that match TRBD2. The CDR3 region is CATRGSGTSGSEQFF. Here the CDR3 DNA reads TGTGCCACCAGGGGGTCCGGGACTAGCGGGAGTGAGCAGTTCTTC.